This T cell receptor beta chain was sequenced in a study of metastatic and nonmetastatic thyroid tumors. On the study more broadly: Repertoire comparison spanned blood and tumor or nodule tissue of malignant and benign thyroid patients.

Study observations and caveats: Benign nodules were reported to have significantly lower TCR beta diversity than malignant thyroid tumors, in blood and tumor.

In the original analysis: Clinicopathological groups of papillary thyroid cancer showed CDR3 differences that were used to build a distant-metastasis classifier. MiXCR re-clonotyped the PCR reads for TCRdb. In this record, the V and J calls reflect TCRdb's handling and not the investigators' own analysis. Among tens of thousands of clones listed, roughly 24% were seen once. No treatment had been given to any patient before thyroid surgery. This clone appeared a few times. Its cognate antigen is unknown. The receptor's source is a male donor with papillary thyroid cancer or a benign thyroid nodule (not recorded which). Some clones in this sample may be carry-over from other donors' samples. The sequenced material came from blood.

CDR3: CATSRDRVVGVTGELFF. The CDR3 DNA is TGTGCCACCAGCAGAGATCGGGTCGTGGGCGTCACCGGGGAGCTGTTTTTT. The genes are TRBV15 and TRBJ2-2; D uncertain. The length of the CDR3 is 17 residues. V shed 0 bases and J shed 4 bases, with 15 bases lying between them. Germline CDR1 LNHNV, CDR2 YYDKDF (reference sequence).